The source of this T cell receptor (beta chain) is a study of response to subunit inactivated influenza vaccine (dated by TCRdb to 2016 to 2018). Regarding the study in general: Deep quantitative profiling of the T cell receptor repertoire was used in the study to follow responses to a trivalent subunit inactivated influenza vaccine.

CDR1 and CDR2 are read off the germline V gene as SGHRS and YFSETQ. The CDR3 starts with the cysteine, ends with the phenylalanine, and has 15 residues. Just CDR3 DNA is preserved here, 45 bases in frame from base 1. V is trimmed back by 4 bases and J by 5 bases, and the junction contains 8 bases that no gene match accounts for. Library preparation employed RT-PCR. Reads for this sample came from an Illumina HiSeq 2500. TCRdb redid the processing of the public reads, applying fastp at Q25 and MiXCR, and retained in-frame beta chains. Each CDR3 protein gets just one entry, which takes the most common genes and DNA from the rows behind it. The sample profile shows around 320,000 distinct CDR3 sequences; 20% to 25% of them were found once. About 9.4% of the sample lies in the top ten. Overall results and qualifications from the work: The authors proposed that each seasonal influenza vaccination may bring in only a limited number of new T cells.

This clonotype was counted between two and nine times. The specificity of this receptor is unknown. No much larger clonotype is one base removed from it; base qualities were not supplied. The rearrangement combines TRBV5-1 with TRBJ2-1; 8 central bases correspond to TRBD2. The TCR comes from a man between 50 and 75 years old who received an inactivated influenza vaccine. Donor details come from another sample of the same person, matched by shared clones. The specimen was PBMCs from blood, collected less than 22 months after vaccination. The encoded CDR3 is CASSPAPGGNNEQFF. The DNA sequence reads TGCGCCAGCAGCCCCGCTCCGGGAGGGAACAATGAGCAGTTCTTC.